This TCR beta chain is from a study of human T cells and chemical hapten exposure. Study observations and caveats: The number of TCRs above 1 in 1000 frequency did not change after DPC sensitization.

The germline gives CDR1 SGHKS, CDR2 YYEKEE (reference sequence). CDR3 length equals 11 residues. The V end was cut by 0 bases, the J end by 8 bases, with 3 bases between. There are a few counts of this clonotype. What it binds is not known. Individual cDNA molecules in this library carried unique molecular identifiers. A single record per CDR3 protein comes from TCRdb applying MiXCR to the 5' RACE reads. The sample consists of 81,000 or so distinct CDR3 sequences, less than 9.5% of them appearing once. Whole blood, unfractionated, served as the material for total RNA extraction. This receptor was obtained from a male donor in good health. The rearrangement uses TRBV5-5 and TRBJ2-1; D uncertain. The CDR3 loop is CASSLADEQFF. Written as DNA, the CDR3 is TGTGCCAGCAGCTTGGCTGATGAGCAGTTCTTC.